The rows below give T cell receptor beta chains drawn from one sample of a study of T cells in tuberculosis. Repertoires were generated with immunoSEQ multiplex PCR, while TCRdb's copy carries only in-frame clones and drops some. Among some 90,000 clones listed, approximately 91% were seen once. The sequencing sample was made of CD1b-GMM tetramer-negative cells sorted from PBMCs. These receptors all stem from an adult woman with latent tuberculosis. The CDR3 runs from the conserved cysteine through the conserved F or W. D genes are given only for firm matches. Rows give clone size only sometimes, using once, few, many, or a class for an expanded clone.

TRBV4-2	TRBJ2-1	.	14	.	TGTGCCAGCAGCCCCACAGGGAGAGGCAATGAGCAGTTCTTC	CASSPTGRGNEQFF
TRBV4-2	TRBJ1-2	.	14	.	TGTGCCAGCAGCCAAGACGGCAGGGGAGGGTGGTACACCTTC	CASSQDGRGGWYTF
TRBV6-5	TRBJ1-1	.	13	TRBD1	TGTGCCAGCAGTTCGAGACAGGGCACTGAAGCTTTCTTT	CASSSRQGTEAFF
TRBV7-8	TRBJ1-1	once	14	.	TGTGCCAGCAGCTCCCGGACGGGGGACACTGAAGCTTTCTTT	CASSSRTGDTEAFF
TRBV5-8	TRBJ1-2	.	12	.	TGTGCCAGCAGCGCGGCTAACTATGGCTACACCTTC	CASSAANYGYTF
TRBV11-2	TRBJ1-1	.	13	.	TGTGCCAGTACGGGGGGCTCTGACACTGAAGCTTTCTTT	CASTGGSDTEAFF
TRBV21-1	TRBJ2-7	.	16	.	TGTGCCAGCAGCAACCCCCGACTAGCGGCCTCCTACGAGCAGTACTTC	CASSNPRLAASYEQYF
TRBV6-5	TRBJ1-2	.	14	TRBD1	TGTGCCAGCAGAAACGCCGGGACAGGGGGCGGCTACACCTTC	CASRNAGTGGGYTF
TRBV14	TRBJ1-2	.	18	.	TGTGCCAGCAGCCAAAACACCGGGACACAGGTCGGTTTTTTTGGCTACACCTTC	CASSQNTGTQVGFFGYTF
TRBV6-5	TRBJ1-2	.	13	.	TGTGCCAGCAGTTACGGTCAGAACTATGGCTACACCTTC	CASSYGQNYGYTF
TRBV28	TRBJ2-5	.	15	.	TGTGCCAGCAGCCCCGGGGCTGCCCTAGCGGAGACCCAGTACTTC	CASSPGAALAETQYF
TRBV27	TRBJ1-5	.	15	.	TGTGCCAGCAGTTTAACCAACAGGGAGGGCCAGCCCCAGCATTTT	CASSLTNREGQPQHF
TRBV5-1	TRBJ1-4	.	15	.	TGCGCCAGCAGCTCAATGACAGGAGTTAATGAAAAACTGTTTTTT	CASSSMTGVNEKLFF
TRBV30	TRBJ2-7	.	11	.	TGTGCCTGGAGCCTTCTATACGAGCAGTACTTC	CAWSLLYEQYF
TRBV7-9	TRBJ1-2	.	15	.	TGTGCCAGCAGCTTAGATGGGGGAGGTCGCTATGGCTACACCTTC	CASSLDGGGRYGYTF
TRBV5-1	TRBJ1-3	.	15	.	TGCGCCAGCAGCTTTGTCGGGAGCTCTGGAAACACCATATATTTT	CASSFVGSSGNTIYF
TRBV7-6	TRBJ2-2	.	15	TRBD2	TGTGCCAGCAGCTTAGTTGGGGAGGGCACCGGGGAGCTGTTTTTT	CASSLVGEGTGELFF
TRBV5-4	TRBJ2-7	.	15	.	TGTGCCAGCAGCCCAGGTCCCTCCCTCTCCTACGAGCAGTACTTC	CASSPGPSLSYEQYF
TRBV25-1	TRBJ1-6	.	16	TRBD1	TGTGCCAGCAGTGCCCACTCCGGGACAGGTTACTCACCCCTCCACTTT	CASSAHSGTGYSPLHF
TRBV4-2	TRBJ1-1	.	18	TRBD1	TGTGCCAGCAGCCAAGATCCCAGGGGGCCAGGGGGGGGCACTGAAGCTTTCTTT	CASSQDPRGPGGGTEAFF
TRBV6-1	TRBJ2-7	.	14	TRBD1	TGTGCCAGCAGCCGACAGGGAAACTCCTACGAGCAGTACTTC	CASSRQGNSYEQYF
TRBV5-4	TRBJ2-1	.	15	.	TGTGCCAGCAGCTTGAATTCAGGGCCCTACAATGAGCAGTTCTTC	CASSLNSGPYNEQFF
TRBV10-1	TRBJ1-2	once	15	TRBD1	TGCGCCAGCAGGGTTACAGACAGGGTGGGGTATGGCTACACCTTC	CASRVTDRVGYGYTF
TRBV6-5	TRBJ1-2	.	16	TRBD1	TGTGCCAGCAGTTCCGGACAGGGGGCGACGGCCTATGGCTACACCTTC	CASSSGQGATAYGYTF
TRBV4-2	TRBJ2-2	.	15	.	TGTGCCAGCAGCCAAGAGACAGCGAACACCGGGGAGCTGTTTTTT	CASSQETANTGELFF
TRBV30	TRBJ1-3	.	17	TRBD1	TGTGCCTGGAGTGGCACCGGGACAGGGGGCGCTGGAAACACCATATATTTT	CAWSGTGTGGAGNTIYF
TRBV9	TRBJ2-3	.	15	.	TGTGCCAGCAGCGTAGGGGGACTTAGCACAGATACGCAGTATTTT	CASSVGGLSTDTQYF
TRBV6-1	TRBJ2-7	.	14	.	TGTGCCAGCAGTGAACAGGACTACTCCTACGAGCAGTACTTC	CASSEQDYSYEQYF